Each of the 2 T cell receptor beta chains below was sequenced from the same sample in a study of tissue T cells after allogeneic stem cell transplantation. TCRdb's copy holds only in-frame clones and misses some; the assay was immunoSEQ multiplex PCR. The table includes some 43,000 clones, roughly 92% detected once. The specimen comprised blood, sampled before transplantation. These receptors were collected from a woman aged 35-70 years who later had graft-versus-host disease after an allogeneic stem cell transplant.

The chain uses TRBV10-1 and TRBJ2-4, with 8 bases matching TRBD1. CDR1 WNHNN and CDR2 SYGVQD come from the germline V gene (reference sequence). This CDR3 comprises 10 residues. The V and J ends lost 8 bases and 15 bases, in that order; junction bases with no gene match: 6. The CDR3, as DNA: TGCGCCAGCGGACAGGGCGGGTGGTACTTC. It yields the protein CASGQGGWYF.

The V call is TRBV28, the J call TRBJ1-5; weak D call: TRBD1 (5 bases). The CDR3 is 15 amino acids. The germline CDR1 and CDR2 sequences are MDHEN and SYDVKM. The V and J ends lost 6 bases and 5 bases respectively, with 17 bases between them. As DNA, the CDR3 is TGTGCCAGCAGCCGGGGCCGAATCACGGATCAGCCCCAGCATTTT. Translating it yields CASSRGRITDQPQHF. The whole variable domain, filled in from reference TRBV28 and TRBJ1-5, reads DVKVTQSSRYLVKRTGEKVFLECVQDMDHENMFWYRQDPGLGLRLIYFSYDVKMKEKGDIPEGYSVSREKKERFSLILESASTNQTSMYLCASSRGRITDQPQHFGDGTRLSIL.